The source of this T cell receptor beta chain is a study of blood T cell repertoires in COVID-19. Researchers sorted participants into cohorts using their self-reported clinical history. Using immunoSEQ multiplex PCR, the repertoire was profiled, and TCRdb retains in-frame clones only, with some absent. This sample yields 310,000 or so clones, of which 85% to 90% are seen a single time; about 9.4% belongs to the top ten. The clonotype comes from a woman aged 18-35 years who had recovered from COVID-19. Source material: PBMCs or T cells enriched from blood (not recorded which).

CDR3 sequence (DNA): TGTGCCAGCAGCTCCGGGACAGGGGGCGAAGGCTACACCTTC. Translation: CASSSGTGGEGYTF. The V and J genes are TRBV11-3 and TRBJ1-2; TRBD1 agrees at 12 bases. There are 14 residues in the CDR3. Germline CDR1 and CDR2: SGHNT and YENEEA. The J segment lost 8 bases and the V segment lost 4 bases, leaving 5 bases of the junction unmatched.